The present entry profiles one T cell receptor beta chain with its context. These data originate in a study of technical replicates of blood from a handful of donors. The V end was cut by 3 bases, the J end by 4 bases, with 11 bases between. CDR3 length: 14 amino acids. Germline loops: CDR1 SGDLS, CDR2 YYNGEE. Only in-frame clones appear in the TCRdb table, and some are missing; sequencing was by immunoSEQ multiplex PCR. The table lists tens of thousands of clones, 95% to 98% of them singletons, with over 0.15% in the top ten. V gene TRBV9 combines with J gene TRBJ1-5; no clear D gene. What was sequenced was T cells isolated from PBMCs. The TCR originated in a human donor in good health. Here the CDR3 reads CASSAPGTNQPQHF. The DNA for the CDR3 is TGTGCCAGCAGCGCCCCGGGTACTAATCAGCCCCAGCATTTT.